This is a list of T cell receptor beta chains from one sample in a study of T cell responses to AZD1222 COVID-19 vaccine. Produced via immunoSEQ multiplex PCR; TCRdb's table is partial and in-frame only. This table holds under 85,000 clones, 87% found once. Sequencing used peripheral blood, obtained on day 0 of AZD1222 vaccination. The receptors here all came from an adult in good health. CDR3s include the opening cysteine and the closing phenylalanine or tryptophan. A D gene is named only where the DNA matches it firmly. Part of the rows lack a size; the others show once, few, many or a class for expanded clones.

>TRBJ1-1|NA|NA|TRBV25-1
CASSEQGEAFF
TGTGCCAGCAGTGAACAGGGTGAAGCTTTCTTT
>TRBJ1-4|NA|NA|TRBV9
CASSVAGGGEKLFF
TGTGCCAGCAGCGTAGCCGGGGGTGGAGAAAAACTGTTTTTT
>TRBJ2-2|NA|NA|TRBV7-9
CASKLAVHESGELFF
TGTGCCAGCAAGCTTGCGGTCCATGAGTCCGGGGAGCTGTTTTTT
>TRBJ2-7|NA|NA|TRBV5-1
CASSIPSHEQYF
TGCGCCAGCAGCATCCCCTCCCACGAGCAGTACTTC
>TRBJ2-7|NA|NA|TRBV7-9
CASNRNGGRYEQYF
TGTGCCAGCAACCGAAACGGGGGCAGGTACGAGCAGTACTTC
>TRBJ1-4|NA|NA|TRBV28
CASSLFGEKLFF
TGTGCCAGCAGTTTATTCGGGGAAAAACTGTTTTTT
>TRBJ2-5|NA|NA|TRBV10-1
CASSPSGVETQYF
TGCGCCAGCTCTCCCAGCGGCGTAGAGACCCAGTACTTC
>TRBJ2-3|NA|NA|TRBV11-2
CASSLRGLAGDTQYF
TGTGCCAGCAGCTTAAGAGGCCTAGCAGGAGATACGCAGTATTTT
>TRBJ1-4|NA|TRBD1|TRBV28
CASSPQGQATNEKLFF
TGTGCCAGCAGTCCCCAGGGACAGGCAACTAATGAAAAACTGTTTTTT
>TRBJ2-3|NA|TRBD2|TRBV2
CASSERSGTSFPLPTDTQYF
TGTGCCAGCAGTGAGCGTAGCGGGACTAGCTTCCCCCTACCCACAGATACGCAGTATTTT
>TRBJ1-2|few|NA|TRBV19
CASSSHRSSYGYTF
TGTGCCAGTAGTAGCCACAGATCTTCTTATGGCTACACCTTC
>TRBJ2-7|NA|TRBD1|TRBV6-5
CASERTGAYEQYF
TGTGCCAGCGAACGGACAGGGGCCTACGAGCAGTACTTC
>TRBJ1-4|NA|NA|TRBV5-1
CASSLEGRRGREKLFF
TGCGCCAGCAGCTTGGAAGGGCGCAGGGGAAGAGAAAAACTGTTTTTT
>TRBJ1-6|NA|TRBD1|TRBV7-2
CASSPDRGSAGNSPLHF
TGTGCCAGCAGCCCCGACAGGGGATCGGCAGGGAATTCACCCCTCCACTTT
>TRBJ1-5|few|NA|TRBV12-3/TRBV12-4
CASRVRPDQPQHF
TGTGCCAGCCGAGTGCGCCCCGATCAGCCCCAGCATTTT
>TRBJ1-2|NA|NA|TRBV14
CASSQDRAVYGYTF
TGTGCCAGCAGCCAAGATCGGGCAGTCTATGGCTACACCTTC
>TRBJ1-2|NA|NA|TRBV6-6
CASSYVENYGYTF
TGTGCCAGCAGTTACGTTGAGAACTATGGCTACACCTTC
>TRBJ1-1|NA|TRBD1|TRBV5-1
CASSRTTGEMNTEAFF
TGCGCCAGCAGCCGTACGACAGGGGAAATGAACACTGAAGCTTTCTTT
>TRBJ1-2|NA|NA|TRBV7-9
CASSFNSEGNYGYTF
TGTGCCAGCAGCTTTAACAGTGAAGGGAACTATGGCTACACCTTC
>TRBJ1-2|NA|NA|TRBV3-1/TRBV3-2
CASSQPGQPWYGYTF
TGTGCCAGCAGCCAACCTGGGCAGCCCTGGTATGGCTACACCTTC
>TRBJ2-2|NA|TRBD2|TRBV11-1
CASSLSSGFTGELFF
TGTGCCAGCAGCTTGTCTAGCGGGTTCACCGGGGAGCTGTTTTTT
>TRBJ1-1|NA|NA|TRBV2
CASSEPAQWGAPLNTEAFF
TGTGCCAGCAGTGAGCCTGCCCAGTGGGGGGCTCCCTTGAACACTGAAGCTTTCTTT
>TRBJ2-1|NA|TRBD2|TRBV20-1
CSASRARGFDEQFF
TGCAGTGCTAGTCGGGCGCGGGGGTTCGATGAGCAGTTCTTC
>TRBJ2-7|once|NA|TRBV7-2
CASTQGPKGEQYF
TGTGCCAGCACCCAAGGTCCCAAGGGCGAGCAGTACTTC
>TRBJ1-1|many|NA|TRBV7-8
CASSLEFLDTEAFF
TGTGCCAGCAGCTTAGAATTTTTAGACACTGAAGCTTTCTTT
>TRBJ2-7|NA|TRBD2|TRBV7-2
CASSYRTSGSYEQYF
TGTGCCAGCAGTTATAGGACTAGCGGCTCCTACGAGCAGTACTTC
>TRBJ1-6|NA|NA|TRBV19
CASTSGDTNSPLHF
TGTGCCAGTACCTCCGGGGACACCAATTCACCCCTCCACTTT
>TRBJ1-3|once|NA|TRBV6-1
CASSEVGVAGNTIYF
TGTGCCAGCAGTGAAGTAGGGGTAGCTGGAAACACCATATATTTT
>TRBJ1-5|NA|NA|TRBV5-8
CASSLWRDGNQPQHF
TGTGCCAGCAGCTTGTGGAGGGATGGCAATCAGCCCCAGCATTTT
>TRBJ1-2|NA|NA|TRBV6-5
CASSYLGRQEHGYTF
TGTGCCAGCAGTTACCTAGGCAGACAGGAGCATGGCTACACCTTC
>TRBJ2-1|NA|NA|TRBV3-1/TRBV3-2
CASSQAPAPPQFF
TGTGCCAGCAGCCAAGCCCCGGCCCCCCCGCAGTTCTTC
>TRBJ1-3|NA|NA|TRBV5-1
CASSRVGGANSGNTIYF
TGCGCCAGCAGCCGAGTCGGGGGGGCAAACTCTGGAAACACCATATATTTT
>TRBJ1-4|NA|NA|TRBV5-1
CASSSRGRSATNEKLFF
TGCGCCAGCAGCTCCCGTGGGAGAAGTGCCACTAATGAAAAACTGTTTTTT
>TRBJ2-1|NA|TRBD2|TRBV7-2
CASSLALRLAAYNEQFF
TGTGCCAGCAGCTTAGCGCTAAGACTAGCGGCCTACAATGAGCAGTTCTTC
>TRBJ1-1|NA|TRBD1|TRBV3-1/TRBV3-2
CASSRNRGSTEAFF
TGTGCCAGCAGTCGGAACAGGGGAAGCACTGAAGCTTTCTTT
>TRBJ1-2|NA|NA|TRBV9
CASSVEGNSNYGYTF
TGTGCCAGCAGCGTAGAAGGCAACTCTAACTATGGCTACACCTTC
>TRBJ2-3|NA|NA|TRBV7-2
CASSLAGYADTQYF
TGTGCCAGCAGCTTAGCGGGATATGCAGATACGCAGTATTTT
>TRBJ2-7|NA|TRBD2|TRBV11-3
CASSRTSDEQYF
TGTGCCAGCAGCCGGACTAGCGACGAGCAGTACTTC
>TRBJ2-1|NA|NA|TRBV15
CATSRAPWAGLNEQFF
TGTGCCACCAGCAGAGCCCCCTGGGCTGGGTTAAATGAGCAGTTCTTC
>TRBJ2-7|NA|NA|TRBV21-1
CARGRGTHEQYF
TGTGCCAGAGGACGGGGAACCCACGAGCAGTACTTC
>TRBJ1-2|NA|NA|TRBV6-4
CASRPGGSSPNYGYTF
TGTGCCAGCAGACCCGGGGGATCCTCGCCTAACTATGGCTACACCTTC
>TRBJ1-2|NA|NA|TRBV19
CASSLLQLDGYTF
TGTGCCAGTAGTCTGCTCCAATTGGATGGCTACACCTTC
>TRBJ1-4|NA|NA|TRBV6-5
CASRTAEGEKLFF
TGTGCCAGCAGAACAGCCGAGGGTGAAAAACTGTTTTTT
>TRBJ1-4|NA|NA|TRBV2
CASSARQYNEKLFF
TGTGCCAGCAGTGCGCGGCAGTATAATGAAAAACTGTTTTTT
>TRBJ2-7|NA|NA|TRBV6-5
CASSYEWGDYEQYF
TGTGCCAGCAGTTACGAGTGGGGGGACTACGAGCAGTACTTC
>TRBJ2-7|NA|TRBD2|TRBV3-1/TRBV3-2
CASSDGLAGRSYEQYF
TGTGCCAGCAGCGACGGACTAGCGGGACGCTCCTACGAGCAGTACTTC
>TRBJ2-1|NA|NA|TRBV5-1
CASSFWSLDNEQFF
TGCGCCAGCAGCTTCTGGAGTTTGGACAATGAGCAGTTCTTC
>TRBJ1-1|NA|TRBD1|TRBV6-5
CASSYRGGASTEAFF
TGTGCCAGCAGTTACAGAGGGGGCGCGTCCACTGAAGCTTTCTTT
>TRBJ2-3|NA|NA|TRBV7-2
CASSLDRNTQYF
TGTGCCAGCAGCTTAGACAGGAATACGCAGTATTTT
>TRBJ1-2|NA|NA|TRBV5-1
CASSFRTGQERGYTF
TGCGCCAGCAGCTTCCGGACGGGTCAGGAGAGAGGCTACACCTTC
>TRBJ1-5|NA|NA|TRBV3-1/TRBV3-2
CASSQDRGAVKPQHF
TGTGCCAGCAGCCAAGATCGGGGGGCTGTGAAGCCCCAGCATTTT
>TRBJ1-4|once|NA|TRBV6-2/TRBV6-3
CASSYSNSVIGATEKLFF
TGTGCCAGCAGTTACTCAAACTCCGTGATTGGGGCAACCGAAAAACTGTTTTTT